The T cell receptor (beta chain) described here comes from a study of tumor-infiltrating lymphocytes in primary liver carcinoma. Extraction also yielded germline DNA, while blood RNA was obtained from unsorted whole blood. The template, about 540 ng total RNA, yielded TCR beta cDNA made with a constant-region primer. Amplification in three nested multiplex PCR rounds with slightly modified ARM-PCR gave rise to TCR beta libraries. Using its own MiXCR run on the multiplex PCR reads, TCRdb lists one record per CDR3 protein. The sample carries hundreds of thousands of distinct CDR3 sequences, almost 60% recorded once. Details on this clonotype: The germline gene is not matched at one end of the junction; a read error may be the cause.

The sequencing sample was made of peripheral blood. This TCR came from a woman younger than 45 with primary liver carcinoma and hepatitis B virus infection.

CDR3 nucleotides: TGTGTCAGCAGCTTAGTTCTAGGGAGGGAGCGGTTCTTC. Protein sequence: CVSSLVLGRERFF. The rearrangement uses TRBV11-2 and TRBJ2-1; TRBD2 matches 7 bases. The CDR3 consists of 13 residues. The V gene's germline CDR1 is SGHAT and CDR2 FQNNGV.